This T cell receptor (beta chain) was observed in a study of blood T cells in healthy people across ages. Through a sample-barcoded 5' primer and a J-beta primer mix, a second PCR was run for 7 to 11 cycles. A template-switch adaptor with 12 random nucleotides tagged each cDNA molecule. Using its own MiXCR run on the 5' RACE reads, TCRdb lists one record per CDR3 protein. The sample shows over a million distinct CDR3 sequences, about 43% of them seen only once. Germline V CDR1 and CDR2: MNHEY, SVGAGI. With 5 bases removed from V and 0 bases from J, the gap between germline ends came to 11 bases. This CDR3 contains 15 residues.

Input material: blood. The clonotype comes from a woman between 18 and 29 years old in good health. This chain uses TRBV6-5 with TRBJ2-1, with D maybe TRBD1 (6 bases). The DNA for the CDR3 is TGTGCCAGCAGTACAGGACAGCTCTCCTACAATGAGCAGTTCTTC. Amino acids: CASSTGQLSYNEQFF.